The present entry profiles one T cell receptor (delta chain) with its context. Its antigen remains unidentified. Sorted Vdelta1+ thymocytes were about 96% to 99.6% pure. RNA was extracted from the cells and then reverse transcribed. Multiplex PCR used pooled V-gene forward primers and a constant-region reverse primer to amplify CDR3s. TCRdb reprocessed the multiplex PCR reads through CATT. The sample has tens of thousands of delta-chain clones; less than 20% are singletons. This sample was taken from a study of Vδ1+ human thymocytes. Notes on the study in general: Thymic TRG and TRD repertoires appeared highly polyclonal, with Gaussian CDR3 length distributions. TRD repertoires were essentially private, unlike widely shared TRG clonotypes. Unlike peripheral blood Vdelta1+ controls, thymic delta-chain sequences included 20% to 25% Vdelta2 and few Vdelta3. Bulk repertoire data may be misinterpreted because of unexpected Vdelta2 sequences.

CDR1 and CDR2 from the germline V gene are TSWWSYY and QGS. CDR3 length: 22 amino acids. Trimming cost V 0 bases and J 1 base, with 30 bases left between them. V is TRDV1 and J is TRDJ1; D may be TRDD3 (5 bases). This clonotype originated in a boy under two years old who had congenital heart surgery. Sequencing was performed on Vdelta1+ gamma-delta thymocytes from the thymus. The subset: FACS-sorted CD3+ TCRalphabeta- TCRVdelta1+ TCRVdelta2- thymocytes. CDR3 coding DNA: TGTGCTCTTGGGGAACTGGTCCCGCTCCTCACTCACCCTCGGGGGTTCACCGATAAACTCATCTTT. Protein product: CALGELVPLLTHPRGFTDKLIF.